The 23 T cell receptor beta chains presented below share a single source sample, sequenced in a study of tumor-infiltrating lymphocytes in primary liver carcinoma. Each 20-30 mg portion of unsorted bulk tissue served as the source for co-extraction of RNA and DNA. TCR beta cDNA was prepared out of roughly 520 ng total RNA by means of a constant-region primer. TCR beta libraries came from three nested multiplex PCR rounds using slightly modified ARM-PCR. Each of the first two PCR rounds ran nine to ten cycles with TRBV1-TRBV30 forward and C-beta reverse primers. TCRdb re-called the multiplex PCR reads through MiXCR, storing one row per CDR3 protein. Of roughly 120,000 distinct CDR3 sequences detected, around two thirds appear once; the ten largest clones hold approximately 10%. Specimen: liver tumor tissue from sampling region 1. Subset indicated: tumor region T1, superior pole. These receptors originate from a woman aged 55-70 years with primary liver carcinoma and hepatitis B virus infection.

This clonotype was recorded many times. The CDR3 spells CASSETGRNEQYF. CDR3 in DNA: TGTGCCAGCAGTGAGACAGGGAGGAACGAGCAGTACTTC. This rearrangement joins TRBV6-1 to TRBJ2-7, with a tentative D call TRBD1 (7 bases). V lost 3 bases and J lost 5, with 11 bases in between. Germline CDR1 is MNHNS and CDR2 is SASEGT. The CDR3 is 13 amino acids.

This rearrangement joins TRBV18 to TRBJ2-5; D not certain. CDR1 KGHSH and CDR2 LQKENI come from the germline V gene. Trimming left V 3 bases short and J 5 bases short, with 7 bases between. This CDR3 has 12 residues. In DNA form, the CDR3 reads TGTGCCAGCTCACCTTGGCAGGAGACCCAGTACTTC. Translated: CASSPWQETQYF.

Comments on this clonotype: A clone one base away is much larger, so this may be a read error. The chain carries TRBV29-1 and TRBJ2-7; perhaps D is TRBD1 or TRBD2 (5 bases each). The CDR3 extends over 13 amino acids. In germline, CDR1 is SQVTM, CDR2 ANQGSEA. Here the CDR3 DNA reads TGCGGCGTTGGGGACGGAGCCTTCTACGAGCAGTACTTC. Its translation is CGVGDGAFYEQYF.

Comment on this clonotype: A single base separates this from a much larger clone, so it may be a read error. V and J are TRBV5-5 and TRBJ2-1; D might be TRBD1 or TRBD2, each matching 5 bases. V was pared by 4 bases and J by 9 bases, with 14 bases between. The CDR3 runs to 13 residues. Germline lookup yields CDR1 SGHKS and CDR2 YYEKEE (reference sequence). The CDR3 DNA follows: TGTGCCAGCAGCAAGGACCAGAGGGGTGAGCAGTTCTTC. The encoded protein is CASSKDQRGEQFF. The variable domain in full, with the rest retrieved from reference TRBV5-5 and TRBJ2-1, is DAGVTQSPTHLIKTRGQQVTLRCSPISGHKSVSWYQQVLGQGPQFIFQYYEKEERGRGNFPDRFSARQFPNYSSELNVNALLLGDSALYLCASSKDQRGEQFFGPGTRLTVL.

The chain uses TRBV11-3 and TRBJ2-7; perhaps D is TRBD1 or TRBD2 (5 bases each). Trimming shortened V by 9 bases and J by 0 bases, and 18 bases separated the two germline ends. CDR1 and CDR2 from the germline V gene are SGHNT and YENEEA. This CDR3 comprises 15 residues. CDR3 nucleotide sequence: TGTGCCAGTAGCCCTGACCCAGGGAGCTCCTACGAGCAGTACTTC. Translating gives CASSPDPGSSYEQYF.

The rearrangement joins TRBV10-3 to TRBJ1-5; the D gene is possibly TRBD1 (5 bases). The ends were cut back, 1 base at V and 8 bases at J, with 18 bases in the middle. Germline CDR1 reads ENHRY; CDR2 reads SYGVKD. The CDR3 covers 16 residues. CDR3 sequence: CAISELGLGSQKPQHF. In nucleotides, the CDR3 is TGTGCCATCAGTGAGTTGGGACTGGGGTCCCAAAAGCCCCAGCATTTT.

As concerns this clonotype: A much larger clone sits a single nucleotide away, making a read error possible. The V and J genes are TRBV7-8 and TRBJ2-3; unclear D gene. With 2 bases removed from V and 11 bases from J, the gap between germline ends came to 23 bases. Germline loops: CDR1 SGHVS, CDR2 FQNEAQ. The CDR3 has 16 amino acids. The CDR3 protein is CASSLKWIWQESRQYF. The CDR3, as DNA: TGTGCCAGCAGCTTAAAGTGGATCTGGCAGGAGAGTAGGCAGTATTTT.

Note on this clonotype: A read error may be the cause here, since a much bigger clone is one base away. CDR3 region: CASSCGGSFTEAFF. In nucleotides, the CDR3 is TGTGCCAGCAGCTGCGGGGGGAGTTTCACTGAAGCTTTCTTT. The chain is built from TRBV5-6 and TRBJ1-1; D is perhaps TRBD1 (5 bases). Germline CDR1 is SGHDT and CDR2 is YYEEEE. Trimming removed 3 bases at V and 4 bases at J, with 13 bases between. This CDR3 region has 14 residues.

Worth noting for this clonotype: One end of the junction varies from germline; a read error may be responsible. V and J are TRBV11-1 and TRBJ2-7; D is unresolved. The germline CDR1 and CDR2 sequences are SGHAT and FQDESV (reference sequence). The CDR3 runs 12 residues. The CDR3: CASSLDKDEQYF. DNA of the CDR3: TGTGCCAGCAGCTTAGACAAGGACGAGCAGTATTTC.

This clonotype was seen at least ten times. V gene TRBV11-3 combines with J gene TRBJ2-1, with D hard to call. V shed 2 bases and J shed 6 bases, with 11 bases lying between them. CDR1 and CDR2 (germline): SGHNT, YENEEA. The CDR3 extends over 14 amino acids. The CDR3 DNA is TGTGCCAGCAGCTTACTGGACCCCGGCAATGAGCAGTTCTTC. It specifies CASSLLDPGNEQFF.

Concerning this clonotype itself: Just one base apart from a much larger clone, this may be a read error. The chain employs TRBV10-3 and TRBJ1-3; TRBD1 matches 7 bases. Germline values: CDR1 ENHRY, CDR2 SYGVKD. The CDR3 is made up of 15 amino acids. V shed 8 bases, J shed 7 bases, and the junction held 14 bases outside the gene matches. The CDR3 spells CAIFRDRGLGNTIYF. The CDR3 region has the DNA TGTGCCATCTTCCGGGACAGAGGATTGGGGAACACCATATATTTT.

A note on this clonotype: A read error may be the cause here, since a much bigger clone is one base away. The rearrangement joins TRBV6-2 or TRBV6-3 to TRBJ1-5, with unresolved D. V lost 7 bases and J lost 2, with 15 bases in between. This CDR3 is built from 15 residues. CDR1 and CDR2 (germline): MNHEY, SVGEGT. The CDR3 DNA reads as TGTGCCAGCATCACAGCCGCGTCGGGCAATCAGCCCCAGCATTTT. Residues: CASITAASGNQPQHF.

About this clonotype: A much larger clone differs by one base, so this may be a read error. The rearrangement uses TRBV5-5 and TRBJ2-3; the D is unclear. The J call may be in error: the DNA end matches TRBJ1-5 better. Germline V gene lookup returns CDR1 SGHKS and CDR2 YYEKEE (reference sequence). This CDR3 region has 12 residues. CDR3: CASEGGTDTQHF. The CDR3 coding sequence is TGTGCCAGCGAGGGAGGCACAGATACGCAGCATTTT.

For this clonotype: At one end the junction does not follow the germline gene, possibly because of a read error. V and J are TRBV28 and TRBJ2-1; D tentatively reads TRBD1 or TRBD2 (5 bases each). Per the germline V gene, CDR1 is MDHEN and CDR2 is SYDVKM. CDR3 length: 16 residues. This CDR3 reads CVSSSPVGGTYNEQFF. The CDR3 nucleotides are TGTGTCAGCAGTTCTCCAGTTGGGGGTACCTACAATGAGCAGTTCTTC.

The chain joins TRBV5-4 to TRBJ1-6; D is unresolved. This CDR3 has 16 residues. Trimming removed 2 bases at V and 10 bases at J, with 19 bases between. Germline V gene sequence: CDR1 SGHNT, CDR2 YYREEE (reference sequence). The CDR3 here is CASSFDVGITGSPLHF. In nucleotides, the CDR3 is TGTGCCAGCAGCTTTGATGTAGGAATTACGGGGTCACCCCTCCACTTT.

Points on this clonotype: It is likely a read error, because the conserved phenylalanine at the end of the CDR3 is missing. The gene calls are TRBV29-1 and TRBJ2-6; TRBD1 matches at 7 bases. The CDR3 consists of 16 residues. Trimming removed 7 bases from V and 2 bases from J; junction bases left unmatched: 11. Looked up from germline, CDR1 is SQVTM and CDR2 is ANQGSEA. The CDR3 protein is CSAGAGGVTGANVLTL. The CDR3 DNA is TGCAGCGCCGGGGCAGGGGGTGTTACTGGGGCCAACGTCCTGACTTTG.

This clonotype is a singleton in its sample. The missing conserved phenylalanine or tryptophan at the end of this CDR3 makes a read error likely. It is unclear where the CDR3 begins or ends on the DNA, so no DNA is shown, and the CDR3 is as TCRdb lists it. The gene calls are TRBV29-1 and TRBJ2-2; the D segment call TRBD2 is taken from the table without a DNA check. Looked up from germline, CDR1 is SQVTM and CDR2 is ANQGSEA. The CDR3 contains 14 residues when both ends are counted. The CDR3 is CSVGGTSATGELFL.

The chain uses TRBV11-1 and TRBJ2-1, with a possible D match to TRBD2 (5 bases). The germline V and J ends were trimmed by 1 base and 15 bases, with 16 bases remaining between them. From germline, CDR1 is SGHAT and CDR2 FQDESV (reference sequence). This CDR3 spans 13 amino acids. Written as DNA, the CDR3 is TGTGCCAGCAGCTTAGGGACTGTAAAAGAGGGGTTCTTC. Its translation is CASSLGTVKEGFF.

A remark on this clonotype: A much more abundant neighbour one base away suggests this may be a read error. The V call is TRBV6-1, the J call TRBJ2-3, with D perhaps being TRBD1 or TRBD2 (5 bases each). The CDR3 has 15 residues. Germline CDR1 is MNHNS and CDR2 is SASEGT. V shed 5 bases and J shed 4 bases, with 16 bases lying between them. CDR3 protein: CASSTRGVRADTQYF. CDR3 nucleotides: TGTGCCAGCAGTACCCGGGGCGTGAGGGCAGATACGCAGTATTTT.

Regarding this clonotype: One end of the junction is discordant with germline, which a read error may explain. The gene calls are TRBV28 and TRBJ2-7; D not resolved. This CDR3 region has 13 residues. Germline CDR1 MDHEN, CDR2 SYDVKM. CDR3: CASRKAPVDEQCF. The CDR3 region has the DNA TGTGCCAGCAGAAAAGCCCCTGTGGACGAGCAGTGCTTC.

Turning to this clonotype: The conserved phenylalanine or tryptophan normally closing the CDR3 is absent here, so this likely arose from a read error. The DNA is omitted, as the CDR3 cannot be located on it reliably, and the CDR3 follows TCRdb's listing. The V and J genes are TRBV6-2 or TRBV6-3 and TRBJ2-5; TRBD2 was called by the table and not checked on the DNA. The CDR3 is 19 residues long, ends included. Germline assignment: CDR1 MNHEY and CDR2 SVGEGT. This CDR3 reads CASSSYGISGSSTRETQYL.

V gene TRBV27 combines with J gene TRBJ2-7, with D possibly matching TRBD1 (6 bases). The CDR3 has 14 amino acids. Germline CDR1 MNHEY, CDR2 SMNVEV (reference sequence). V lost 2 bases and J 4 bases, leaving 12 bases between the germline ends. The CDR3 sequence is CASSLGAGTYEQYF. In DNA, the CDR3 is TGTGCCAGCAGTTTAGGGGCAGGGACATACGAGCAGTACTTC.

This clonotype was counted only a few times. The CDR3 ends on some other residue instead of the conserved phenylalanine or tryptophan, so this is likely a read error. V usage is TRBV28 and J usage is TRBJ2-7; tentatively, D is TRBD1 (6 bases). Trimming stripped 7 bases from V and 3 bases from J, with 22 bases between. CDR1 is MDHEN and CDR2 is SYDVKM in the germline V gene. CDR3 length: 16 residues. CDR3 DNA sequence: TGTGCCAGCACCTATTCCCACGCCGGGACAAGCTACGAGCAGTACCTC. Encoded protein: CASTYSHAGTSYEQYL.